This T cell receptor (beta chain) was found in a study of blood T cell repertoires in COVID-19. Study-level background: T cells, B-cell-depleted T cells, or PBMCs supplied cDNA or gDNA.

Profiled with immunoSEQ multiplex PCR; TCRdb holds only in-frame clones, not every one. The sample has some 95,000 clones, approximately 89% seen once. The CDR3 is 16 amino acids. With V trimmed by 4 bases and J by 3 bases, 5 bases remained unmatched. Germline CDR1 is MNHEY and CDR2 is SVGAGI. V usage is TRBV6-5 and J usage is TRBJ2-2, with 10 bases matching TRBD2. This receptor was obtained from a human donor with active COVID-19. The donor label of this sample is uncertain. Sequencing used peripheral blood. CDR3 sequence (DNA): TGTGCCAGCAGTTTTAGCGGGGGGATGGACACCGGGGAGCTGTTTTTT. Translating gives CASSFSGGMDTGELFF.